Listed below are T cell receptor beta chains from one sample, sequenced in a study of blood T cell repertoires in COVID-19. Profiled with immunoSEQ multiplex PCR; TCRdb holds only in-frame clones, not every one. The data hold 150,000 to 200,000 clones, with 70% to 85% observed a single time. The sequenced material came from peripheral blood. The source is a woman of 80 years or more with acute or convalescent COVID-19. The CDR3 runs from the conserved cysteine through the conserved F or W. Fields, in order: V gene, J gene, D gene, clone size, CDR3 DNA, CDR3 protein. The D gene is left open where the match is weak. Clone size is given for some rows only: seen once, a few or many times, or a class if the clone is expanded.

TRBV2	TRBJ1-1	-	few	TGTGCCAGCAGTGATTCAGGCGGGGACACTGAAGCTTTCTTT	CASSDSGGDTEAFF
TRBV11-2	TRBJ1-2	TRBD1	-	TGTGCCAGCAGCTTAGGTCCCGGACAGGGAGGAAAAGGCTACACCTTC	CASSLGPGQGGKGYTF
TRBV12-3/TRBV12-4	TRBJ2-7	-	-	TGTGCCAGCAGTCAGGGACAACCCTACGAGCAGTACTTC	CASSQGQPYEQYF
TRBV5-1	TRBJ2-7	TRBD2	-	TGCGCCAGCAGCGGGGGGACTAGCGCCTCCTTTAGCTCCTACGAGCAGTACTTC	CASSGGTSASFSSYEQYF
TRBV7-9	TRBJ1-5	TRBD1	many	TGTGCCAGCAGCCCTACAGGGGCCGGGGATCAGCCCCAGCATTTT	CASSPTGAGDQPQHF
TRBV6-6	TRBJ2-7	TRBD1	-	TGTGCCAGCAGTCCAAGAATGCCGGGACAGGGGAATTACGAGCAGTACTTC	CASSPRMPGQGNYEQYF
TRBV6-1	TRBJ1-2	TRBD1	-	TGTGCCAGCAGTGAGCCGGGACAGGGTTACGGCTACACCTTC	CASSEPGQGYGYTF
TRBV29-1	TRBJ2-3	TRBD2	few	TGCAGCGTTTCCGGGACTAGCGGCGCCGACACAGATACGCAGTATTTT	CSVSGTSGADTDTQYF
TRBV7-8	TRBJ2-1	-	-	TGTGCCAGCAGTCGGGGCAATGAGCAGTTCTTC	CASSRGNEQFF
TRBV19	TRBJ2-1	-	once	TGTGCCAGTAGTATGACGGCGAGGAGCTCCTACAATGAGCAGTTCTTC	CASSMTARSSYNEQFF
TRBV2	TRBJ1-2	-	-	TGTGCCAGCAGGGAACAGATTAACTATGGCTACACCTTC	CASREQINYGYTF
TRBV19	TRBJ2-4	-	-	TGTGCCAGTAGTATGGTCTCAGGGGGGTTAAACATTCAGTACTTC	CASSMVSGGLNIQYF
TRBV5-6	TRBJ2-5	-	-	TGTGCCAGCAGCCGCTTTACAGGGCCGGAGACCCAGTACTTC	CASSRFTGPETQYF
TRBV6-5	TRBJ1-3	-	few	TGTGCCAGCAGCCTATCAAACACCATATATTTT	CASSLSNTIYF
TRBV13	TRBJ2-5	TRBD2	-	TGTGCCAGCAGCTTCAGGACTAGCGGGAGGTTAAAAGAGACCCAGTACTTC	CASSFRTSGRLKETQYF
TRBV11-3	TRBJ1-4	TRBD1	-	TGTGCCAGCAGCTCGGGACAGCCGAATGAAAAACTGTTTTTT	CASSSGQPNEKLFF
TRBV2	TRBJ2-5	TRBD2	-	TGTGCCAGCAGTGGACCATCCGGGACTAAGTTCCAAAAGACCCAGTACTTC	CASSGPSGTKFQKTQYF
TRBV7-2	TRBJ2-7	TRBD2	-	TGTGCCAGCAGCTTAATTGGCGGGAGCTCCTACGAGCAGTACTTC	CASSLIGGSSYEQYF
TRBV5-6	TRBJ1-2	-	-	TGTGCCAGCAGCTTGGCAGCCGGGACTGAGCTCTATGGCTACACCTTC	CASSLAAGTELYGYTF
TRBV6-4	TRBJ2-1	TRBD2	-	TGTGCCAGCAGCGATGGGACTAGCGACTACAATGAGCAGTTCTTC	CASSDGTSDYNEQFF
TRBV19	TRBJ1-1	TRBD1	many	TGTGCCAGTACCCGACCTCGGGACAGGGCTAAGAACACTGAAGCTTTCTTT	CASTRPRDRAKNTEAFF
TRBV19	TRBJ2-7	-	-	TGTGCCAGTAGTATCTCAGGGAACTACGAGCAGTACTTC	CASSISGNYEQYF
TRBV19	TRBJ2-1	TRBD2	-	TGTGCCAGTAGTATCTGGGAGGGCAATGAGCAGTTCTTC	CASSIWEGNEQFF
TRBV6-6	TRBJ1-5	-	-	TGTGCCAGCAGTTCGACCCCGGACAGTTATCGGCAGCCCCAGCATTTT	CASSSTPDSYRQPQHF
TRBV4-3	TRBJ1-4	-	-	TGCGCCAGCAGCCAACTTCCGGGAGGTTCCGGGGAAAAACTGTTTTTT	CASSQLPGGSGEKLFF
TRBV3-1/TRBV3-2	TRBJ2-7	-	-	TGTGCCAGCAGCCAGCGGGGAACCTCCTACGAGCAGTACTTC	CASSQRGTSYEQYF
TRBV5-4	TRBJ2-3	TRBD2	-	TGTGCCAGCAGCTTGAAGCTAGCGGGAGTTGGCACAGATACGCAGTATTTT	CASSLKLAGVGTDTQYF
TRBV4-1	TRBJ2-2	-	-	TGCGCCAGCAGCCAAGAAGGGCTAGCAGCCAACACCGGGGAGCTGTTTTTT	CASSQEGLAANTGELFF
TRBV27	TRBJ2-1	TRBD2	-	TGTGCCAGCAGTTTACGGGGGGGCTACTCCTACAATGAGCAGTTCTTC	CASSLRGGYSYNEQFF
TRBV10-3	TRBJ1-2	TRBD1	-	TGTGCCATCAGTGAGTATCGGACAGGGGGATCGGGCGGCTACACCTTC	CAISEYRTGGSGGYTF
TRBV7-8	TRBJ2-1	TRBD2	-	TGTGCCAGCAGCTCCGGGACTAGCGGGAGGGGCTCCTACAATGAGCAGTTCTTC	CASSSGTSGRGSYNEQFF
TRBV14	TRBJ1-2	TRBD1	-	TGTGCCAGCAGCCCGGGACAGTCCTATGGCTACACCTTC	CASSPGQSYGYTF
TRBV12-3/TRBV12-4	TRBJ1-2	-	-	TGTGCCAGCAGTTTAGGAGGAACCTATGGCTACACCTTC	CASSLGGTYGYTF
TRBV18	TRBJ1-2	TRBD1	-	TGTGCCAGCTCGTCCGGGACAGGGGTTAATGGCTACACCTTC	CASSSGTGVNGYTF
TRBV5-6	TRBJ1-6	-	few	TGTGCCAGCAGCTTGGACAGGTTAAATTCACCCCTCCACTTT	CASSLDRLNSPLHF
TRBV21-1	TRBJ1-2	-	few	TGTGCCAGCAGTTCGATCCCAGGGGACCTCTATGGCTACACCTTC	CASSSIPGDLYGYTF
TRBV9	TRBJ2-7	-	-	TGTGCCAGCAGCGGGACATCCTACGAGCAGTACTTC	CASSGTSYEQYF
TRBV3-1/TRBV3-2	TRBJ2-3	-	few	TGTGCCAGCAGCCAAGTTGGTAGCGGAGCTAGCACAGATACGCAGTATTTT	CASSQVGSGASTDTQYF
TRBV25-1	TRBJ2-7	-	-	TGTGCCAGCAGTTTTCACGGGGTTTCCTACGAGCAGTACTTC	CASSFHGVSYEQYF
TRBV4-1	TRBJ1-2	TRBD1	-	TGCGCCAGCAGCCCCGGGACAGGGGGCTTACTTAACTATGGCTACACCTTC	CASSPGTGGLLNYGYTF
TRBV11-2	TRBJ1-1	TRBD1	-	TGTGCCAGCAGCTTGGACAGGGTCAGCACTGAAGCTTTCTTT	CASSLDRVSTEAFF
TRBV15	TRBJ2-1	-	-	TGTGCCACCAGCAGAGATCAGGAGGATGAGCAGTTCTTC	CATSRDQEDEQFF
TRBV28	TRBJ1-3	TRBD1	-	TGTGCCAGCAGTTGGACAGGGCCAGGAAACACCATATATTTT	CASSWTGPGNTIYF
TRBV11-3	TRBJ1-1	-	-	TGTGCCAGCAGCTTATGGCAGGACACTGAAGCTTTCTTT	CASSLWQDTEAFF
TRBV2	TRBJ1-4	-	-	TGTGCCAGCAGCGAGCAGGCTACAACTAATGAAAAACTGTTTTTT	CASSEQATTNEKLFF
TRBV3-1/TRBV3-2	TRBJ2-5	TRBD2	-	TGTGCCAGCAGCCAACTCGGACTAGATGCGACCCAGTACTTC	CASSQLGLDATQYF